The rows below give T cell receptor beta chains drawn from one sample of a study of identical twins. TCRdb redid the calling of the 5' RACE reads with MiXCR, one entry per CDR3 protein. The repertoire includes about 480,000 distinct CDR3 sequences, 12% to 15% of them detected once, and 0.5% to 0.65% sits in the top ten. In addition, the sample was reused for a study of yellow fever vaccine responses in identical twins.

Sequencing used CD4+ T cells sorted from blood. Source of these receptors: a woman between 18 and 30 years old in good health. The CDR3 runs from the conserved cysteine through the conserved F or W.

V	J	CDR3
TRBV12-3/TRBV12-4	TRBJ2-3	CASKLAGTDTQYF
TRBV20-1	TRBJ2-7	CSASTSGRTEQYF
TRBV28	TRBJ2-5	CASSRRTYQETQYF
TRBV20-1	TRBJ2-7	CSADRADEQYF
TRBV28	TRBJ2-7	CASSDRGVFSYEQYF
TRBV24-1	TRBJ2-7	CATSASGTSGYSTYEQYF
TRBV3-1	TRBJ1-1	CASSQDPLSRIEAFF
TRBV7-2	TRBJ2-7	CASKEGGQTYEQYF
TRBV7-2	TRBJ2-3	CASSLEGAGGTDTQYF
TRBV20-1	TRBJ2-1	CSATRLNSYNEQFF
TRBV20-1	TRBJ2-5	CSARGDFQETQYF
TRBV5-6	TRBJ2-6	CASFYSPGANVLTF
TRBV4-3	TRBJ2-1	CASSPYLGRTNNEQFF
TRBV4-3	TRBJ2-7	CASSQATRTGVHEQYF
TRBV9	TRBJ1-1	CASSALGRNTEAFF
TRBV28	TRBJ1-1	CASSPNTEAFF
TRBV29-1	TRBJ1-1	CSVVGFRGANTEAFF
TRBV9	TRBJ2-1	CASSGGTVRIDEQFF
TRBV12-3/TRBV12-4	TRBJ2-7	CASSLWDRPLGGQYF
TRBV20-1	TRBJ2-3	CSARGFQTSGRITDTQYF
TRBV27	TRBJ2-5	CASSYRGLAGQETQYF
TRBV5-6	TRBJ1-2	CASSLVAAQTTNYGYTF
TRBV5-1	TRBJ1-4	CASSLRGRRRTNEKLFF
TRBV29-1	TRBJ2-5	CRWGTGVEETQYF
TRBV12-3/TRBV12-4	TRBJ2-1	CASKLETYNEQFF
TRBV6-5	TRBJ1-1	CASSYTLTSALAFF
TRBV12-3/TRBV12-4	TRBJ1-5	CASSGTGGNQPQHF
TRBV28	TRBJ1-5	CASSGNTRPQHF
TRBV7-9	TRBJ2-7	CASSFSPGIYEQYF
TRBV6-2/TRBV6-3	TRBJ2-7	CASMVTSHHEQYF
TRBV20-1	TRBJ2-7	CSARDGKTGGYEQYF
TRBV19	TRBJ2-6	CASAEPTGANVLTF